Listed here is a single TCR beta chain. The CDR3 sequence is 16 residues long. V shed 5 bases and J shed 2 bases, with 20 bases lying between them. CDR1 and CDR2 from the germline V gene are SGHDT and YYEEEE. The data were taken from a study of T-cell memory formation after mild COVID-19. Across the whole study: Among the donors, TCR clusters were largely specific to each donor.

TCRdb analysed the 5' RACE reads with MiXCR anew, one entry per CDR3 protein. The table includes nearly 110,000 distinct CDR3 sequences, 9.5% to 15% detected once. The chain joins TRBV5-6 to TRBJ2-7, with D hard to call. This TCR was sampled from an adult woman who had mild COVID-19 (a few samples of this study predate the infection). Cell type and time point are not known. The sequenced sample consisted of PBMCs or a T cell subset sorted from them (not recorded which). The CDR3 region is CASSLQGLESPYEQYF. The CDR3 DNA is TGTGCCAGCAGTTTACAAGGATTGGAGTCGCCCTACGAGCAGTACTTC.